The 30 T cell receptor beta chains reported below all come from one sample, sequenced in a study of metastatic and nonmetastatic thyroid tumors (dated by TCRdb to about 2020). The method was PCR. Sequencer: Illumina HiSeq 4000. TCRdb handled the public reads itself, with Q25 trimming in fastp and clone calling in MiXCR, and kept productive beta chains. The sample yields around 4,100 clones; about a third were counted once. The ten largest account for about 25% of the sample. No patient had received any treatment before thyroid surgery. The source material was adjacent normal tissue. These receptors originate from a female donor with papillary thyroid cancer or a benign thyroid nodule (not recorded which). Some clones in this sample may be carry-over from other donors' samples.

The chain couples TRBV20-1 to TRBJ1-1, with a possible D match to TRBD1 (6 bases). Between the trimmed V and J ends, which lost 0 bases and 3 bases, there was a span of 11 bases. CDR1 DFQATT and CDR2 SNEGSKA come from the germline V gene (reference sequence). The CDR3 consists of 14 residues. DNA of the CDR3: TGCAGTGCTAGAGATGGGGCAGGGGACACTGAAGCTTTCTTT. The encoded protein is CSARDGAGDTEAFF.

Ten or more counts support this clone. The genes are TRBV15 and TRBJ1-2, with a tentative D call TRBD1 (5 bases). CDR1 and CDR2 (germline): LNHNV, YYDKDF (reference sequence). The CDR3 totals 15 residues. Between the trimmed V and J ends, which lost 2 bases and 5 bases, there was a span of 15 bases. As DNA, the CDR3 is TGTGCCACCAGCAGAAGGGTCCCAGGGAATTATGGCTACACCTTC. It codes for CATSRRVPGNYGYTF.

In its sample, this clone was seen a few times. Here the CDR3 reads CASSILYREPYNEQFF. CDR3 in DNA: TGTGCCAGCAGCATATTATACAGGGAACCCTACAATGAGCAGTTCTTC. V usage is TRBV6-1 and J usage is TRBJ2-1; TRBD1 is a possible D gene (6 bases). This CDR3 spans 16 amino acids. Germline-derived CDR1 and CDR2 are MNHNS and SASEGT. Trimming removed 6 bases from V and 2 bases from J, with 17 bases in between.

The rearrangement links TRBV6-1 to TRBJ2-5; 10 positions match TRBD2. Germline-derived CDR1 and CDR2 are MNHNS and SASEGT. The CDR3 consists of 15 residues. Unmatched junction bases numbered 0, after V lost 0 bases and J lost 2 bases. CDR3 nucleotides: TGTGCCAGCAGTGAAGCAGCGGGGGGGCAAGAGACCCAGTACTTC. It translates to CASSEAAGGQETQYF.

DNA of the CDR3: TGTGCCAGCAGTTCCGAAAACAGCCCCTACGAGCAGTACTTC. Translation gives CASSSENSPYEQYF. This chain joins TRBV28 and TRBJ2-7; D not resolved. Trimming pared 4 bases from V and 2 bases from J, leaving 12 bases between. The CDR3 length is 14 residues. Per the germline V gene, CDR1 is MDHEN and CDR2 is SYDVKM.

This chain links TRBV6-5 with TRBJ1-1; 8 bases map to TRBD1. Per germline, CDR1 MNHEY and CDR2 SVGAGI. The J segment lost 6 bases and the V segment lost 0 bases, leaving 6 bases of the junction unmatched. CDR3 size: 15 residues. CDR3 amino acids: CASSYSTTGGPEAFF. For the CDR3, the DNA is TGTGCCAGCAGTTACTCGACCACAGGGGGGCCTGAAGCTTTCTTT.

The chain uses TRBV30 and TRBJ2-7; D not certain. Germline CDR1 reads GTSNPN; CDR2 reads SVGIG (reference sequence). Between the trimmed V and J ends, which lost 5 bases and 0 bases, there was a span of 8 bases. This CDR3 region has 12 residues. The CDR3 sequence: CAWRDNSYEQYF. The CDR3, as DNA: TGTGCCTGGCGAGACAACTCCTACGAGCAGTACTTC. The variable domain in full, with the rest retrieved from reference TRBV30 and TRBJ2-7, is SQTIHQWPATLVQPVGSPLSLECTVEGTSNPNLYWYRQAAGRGLQLLFYSVGIGQISSEVPQNLSASRPQDRQFILSSKKLLLSDSGFYLCAWRDNSYEQYFGPGTRLTVT.

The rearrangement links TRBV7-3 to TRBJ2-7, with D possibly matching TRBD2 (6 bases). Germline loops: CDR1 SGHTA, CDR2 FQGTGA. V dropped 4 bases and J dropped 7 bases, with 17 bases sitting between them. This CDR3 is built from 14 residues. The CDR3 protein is CASSWDSSSHEQYF. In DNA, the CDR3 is TGTGCCAGCAGCTGGGACTCGTCCTCGCATGAGCAGTACTTC.

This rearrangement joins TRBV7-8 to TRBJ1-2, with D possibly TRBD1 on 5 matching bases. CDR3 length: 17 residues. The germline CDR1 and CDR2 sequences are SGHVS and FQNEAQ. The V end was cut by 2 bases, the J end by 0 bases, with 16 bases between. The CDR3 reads CASSLWKGAKANYGYTF. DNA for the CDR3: TGTGCCAGCAGCTTATGGAAAGGGGCGAAAGCTAACTATGGCTACACCTTC.

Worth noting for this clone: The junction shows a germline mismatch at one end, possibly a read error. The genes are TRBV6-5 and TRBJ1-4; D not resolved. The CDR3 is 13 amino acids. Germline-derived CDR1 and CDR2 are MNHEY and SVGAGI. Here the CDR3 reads CASSDSQKTKLFF. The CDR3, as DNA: TGTGCCAGCAGTGACTCCCAGAAAACCAAACTGTTTTTT.

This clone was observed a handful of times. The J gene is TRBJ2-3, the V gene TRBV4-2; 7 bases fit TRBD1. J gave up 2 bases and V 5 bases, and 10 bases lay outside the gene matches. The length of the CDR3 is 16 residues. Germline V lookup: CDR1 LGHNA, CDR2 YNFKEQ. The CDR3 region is CASSTRQGTHTDTQYF. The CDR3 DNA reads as TGTGCCAGCAGCACACGACAGGGAACACACACAGATACGCAGTATTTT.

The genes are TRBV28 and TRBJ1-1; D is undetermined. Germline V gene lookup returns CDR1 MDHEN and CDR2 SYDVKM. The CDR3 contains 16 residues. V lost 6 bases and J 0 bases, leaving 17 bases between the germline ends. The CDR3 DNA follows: TGTGCCAGCAGACGACTCCCCCAGCTGATGAACACTGAAGCTTTCTTT. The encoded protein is CASRRLPQLMNTEAFF.

CDR3 amino acids: CASSGDYIYNEQFF. The CDR3 nucleotides are TGCGCCAGCAGTGGGGACTACATCTACAATGAGCAGTTCTTC. The chain is built from TRBV5-1 and TRBJ2-1, with 7 bases that match TRBD2. CDR1 and CDR2 (germline): SGHRS, YFSETQ. This CDR3 region has 14 residues. The J segment lost 3 bases and the V segment lost 5 bases, leaving 5 bases of the junction unmatched.

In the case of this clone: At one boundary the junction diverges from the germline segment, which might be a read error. This chain's CDR3 is CAGSPATGLASYNEQFF. Written as DNA, the CDR3 is TGTGCCGGCAGTCCCGCAACGGGACTAGCGTCCTACAATGAGCAGTTCTTC. The rearrangement uses TRBV12-3 or TRBV12-4 and TRBJ2-1, with 10 bases aligning to TRBD2. This CDR3 contains 17 residues.

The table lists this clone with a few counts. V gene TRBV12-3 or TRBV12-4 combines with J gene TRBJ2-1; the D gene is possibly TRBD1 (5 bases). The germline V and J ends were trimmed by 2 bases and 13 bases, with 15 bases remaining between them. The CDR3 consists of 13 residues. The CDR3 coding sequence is TGTGCCAGCAGTTTAATGGTGTTAGACAGCCAGTTCTTC. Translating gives CASSLMVLDSQFF.

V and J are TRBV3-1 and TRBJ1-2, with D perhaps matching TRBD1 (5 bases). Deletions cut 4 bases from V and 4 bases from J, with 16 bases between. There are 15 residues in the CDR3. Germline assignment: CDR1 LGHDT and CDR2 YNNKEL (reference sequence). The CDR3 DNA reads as TGTGCCAGCAGCCTTTCCGGGGCAGTCCTCTATGGCTACACCTTC. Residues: CASSLSGAVLYGYTF. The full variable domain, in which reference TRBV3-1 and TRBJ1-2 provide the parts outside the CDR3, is DTAVSQTPKYLVTQMGNDKSIKCEQNLGHDTMYWYKQDSKKFLKIMFSYNNKELIINETVPNRFSPKSPDKAHLNLHINSLELGDSAVYFCASSLSGAVLYGYTFGSGTRLTVV.

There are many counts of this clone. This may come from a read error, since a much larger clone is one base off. The CDR3 loop reads CASSLAGSSSYEQHF. The CDR3 DNA follows: TGTGCCAGCAGCTTAGCCGGTAGCAGCTCCTACGAGCAGCACTTC. The chain recombines TRBV7-2 with TRBJ2-7, with unresolved D. The CDR3 is 15 amino acids. From germline, CDR1 is SGHTA and CDR2 FQGNSA.

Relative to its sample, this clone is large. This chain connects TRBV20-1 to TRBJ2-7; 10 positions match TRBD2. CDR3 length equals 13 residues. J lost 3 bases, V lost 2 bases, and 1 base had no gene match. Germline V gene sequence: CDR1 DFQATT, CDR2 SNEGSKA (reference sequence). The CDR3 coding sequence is TGCAGTGCTAGATCTAGCGGGAGCTACGAGCAGTACTTC. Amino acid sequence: CSARSSGSYEQYF.

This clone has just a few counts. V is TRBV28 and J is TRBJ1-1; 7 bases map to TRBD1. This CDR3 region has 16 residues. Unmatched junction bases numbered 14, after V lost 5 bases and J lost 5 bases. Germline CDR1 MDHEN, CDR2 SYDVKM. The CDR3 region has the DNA TGTGCCAGCAGTCCCGATCCGACAGGGATTGGGACTGAAGCTTTCTTT. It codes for CASSPDPTGIGTEAFF.

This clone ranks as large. CDR3 loop: CASSMIRTDGYTF. CDR3 nucleotides: TGTGCCAGCAGCATGATCCGGACAGATGGCTACACCTTC. V gene TRBV6-2 or TRBV6-3 combines with J gene TRBJ1-2, with D perhaps TRBD1 (6 bases). V lost 6 bases and J 6 bases, leaving 14 bases between the germline ends. This CDR3 has 13 amino acids. In germline, CDR1 is MNHEY, CDR2 SVGEGT.

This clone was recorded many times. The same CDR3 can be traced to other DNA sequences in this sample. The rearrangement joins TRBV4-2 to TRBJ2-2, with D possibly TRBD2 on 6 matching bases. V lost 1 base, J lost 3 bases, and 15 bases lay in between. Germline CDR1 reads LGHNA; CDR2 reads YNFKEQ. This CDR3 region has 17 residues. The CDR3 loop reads CASSQVTSGTDTGELFF. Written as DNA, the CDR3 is TGTGCCAGCAGCCAAGTGACTAGTGGGACGGACACCGGGGAGCTGTTTTTT.

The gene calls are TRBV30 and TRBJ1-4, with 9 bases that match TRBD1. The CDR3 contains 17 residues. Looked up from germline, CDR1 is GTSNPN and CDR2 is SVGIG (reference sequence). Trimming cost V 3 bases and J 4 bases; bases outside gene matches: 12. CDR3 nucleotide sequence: TGTGCCTGGAGGAGACGGGGGACAGGGCCTTTTAATGAAAAACTGTTTTTT. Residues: CAWRRRGTGPFNEKLFF.

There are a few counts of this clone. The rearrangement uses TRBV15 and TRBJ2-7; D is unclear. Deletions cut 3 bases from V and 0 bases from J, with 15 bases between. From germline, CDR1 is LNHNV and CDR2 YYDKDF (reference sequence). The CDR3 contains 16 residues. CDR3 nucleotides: TGTGCCACCAGCAGGCTCCTAGTTGGAAGCTCCTACGAGCAGTACTTC. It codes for CATSRLLVGSSYEQYF.

The DNA for the CDR3 is TGTGCCAGCAGCTTACTTCCGGGACTAGCGGGAGGAGACAATGAGCAGTTCTTC. It codes for CASSLLPGLAGGDNEQFF. The rearrangement joins TRBV11-1 to TRBJ2-1; 15 bases match TRBD2. CDR3 size: 18 residues. Germline V CDR1 and CDR2: SGHAT, FQDESV (reference sequence). J gave up 5 bases and V 2 bases, and 7 bases lay outside the gene matches.

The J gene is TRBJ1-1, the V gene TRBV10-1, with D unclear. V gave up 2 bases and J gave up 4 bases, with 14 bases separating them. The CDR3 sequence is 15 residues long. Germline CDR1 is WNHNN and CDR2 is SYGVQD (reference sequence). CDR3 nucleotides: TGCGCCAGCAGTGAGAGGAACTATCCGGGCACTGAAGCTTTCTTT. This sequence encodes CASSERNYPGTEAFF.

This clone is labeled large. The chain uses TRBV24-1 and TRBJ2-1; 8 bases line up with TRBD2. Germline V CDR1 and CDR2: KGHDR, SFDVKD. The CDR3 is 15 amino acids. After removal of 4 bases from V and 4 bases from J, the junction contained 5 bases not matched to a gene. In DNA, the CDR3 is TGTGCCACCAGTGACAGCGGGAGACCTTACAATGAGCAGTTCTTC. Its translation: CATSDSGRPYNEQFF.

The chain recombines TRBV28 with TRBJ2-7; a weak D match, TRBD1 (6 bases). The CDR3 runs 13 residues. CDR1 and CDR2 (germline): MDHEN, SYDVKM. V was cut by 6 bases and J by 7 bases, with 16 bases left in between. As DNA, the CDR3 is TGTGCCAGCAGCTCCTACAGGGAAGGGGAGCAGTACTTC. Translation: CASSSYREGEQYF.

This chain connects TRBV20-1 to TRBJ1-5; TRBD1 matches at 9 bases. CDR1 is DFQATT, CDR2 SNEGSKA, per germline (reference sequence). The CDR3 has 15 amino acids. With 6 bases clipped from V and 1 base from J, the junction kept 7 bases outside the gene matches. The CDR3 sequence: CSAQRQGGSNQPQHF. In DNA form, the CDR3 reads TGCAGTGCCCAAAGACAGGGGGGGAGCAATCAGCCCCAGCATTTT.

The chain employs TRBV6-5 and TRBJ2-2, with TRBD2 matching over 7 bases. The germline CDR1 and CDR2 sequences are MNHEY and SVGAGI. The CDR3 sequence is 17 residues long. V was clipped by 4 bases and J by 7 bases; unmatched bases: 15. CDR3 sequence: CASSCRGVRGMFGELFF. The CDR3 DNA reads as TGTGCCAGCAGTTGCCGCGGGGTGCGGGGGATGTTCGGGGAGCTGTTTTTT.

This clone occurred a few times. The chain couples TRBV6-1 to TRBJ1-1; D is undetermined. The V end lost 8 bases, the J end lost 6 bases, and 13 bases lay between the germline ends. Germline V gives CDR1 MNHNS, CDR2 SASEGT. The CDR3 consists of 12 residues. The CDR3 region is CASHRGVSEAFF. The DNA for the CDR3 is TGTGCCAGCCACCGGGGAGTCTCTGAAGCTTTCTTT.